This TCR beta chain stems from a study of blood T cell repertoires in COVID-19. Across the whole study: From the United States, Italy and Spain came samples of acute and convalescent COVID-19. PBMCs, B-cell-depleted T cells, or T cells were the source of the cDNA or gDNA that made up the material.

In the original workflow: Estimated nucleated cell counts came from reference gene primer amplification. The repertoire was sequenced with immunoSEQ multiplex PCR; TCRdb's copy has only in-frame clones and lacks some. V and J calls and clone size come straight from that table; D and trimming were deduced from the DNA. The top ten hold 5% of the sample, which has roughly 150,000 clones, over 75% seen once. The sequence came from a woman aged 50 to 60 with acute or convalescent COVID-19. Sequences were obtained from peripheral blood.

The CDR3 is CASSPGEAGGGQPQHF. DNA of the CDR3: TGTGCCAGCTCACCAGGGGAGGCAGGAGGAGGTCAGCCCCAGCATTTT. The genes are TRBV18 and TRBJ1-5; D call uncertain. CDR1 and CDR2 (germline): KGHSH, LQKENI. V was shortened by 2 bases and J by 6 bases, with 17 bases between the two germline ends. CDR3 size: 16 residues.